The rows below give T cell receptor beta chains drawn from one sample of a study of molecular identifiers for immune sequencing clone quantification. Each CDR3 protein is one row after TCRdb ran MiXCR on the PCR reads. The data contain under 350,000 distinct CDR3 sequences, roughly a quarter of them singletons. Material: naive CD8+ T cells from blood, with Jurkat cell RNA spiked in. All receptors derive from a human donor in good health. Some libraries in this study had Jurkat cell RNA spiked in. Both conserved end residues are part of each CDR3. D genes are given only for firm matches. Expanded clones get a size class; other rows say once, few or many, or leave the size out.

clone size	D gene	V gene	J gene	CDR3 protein	CDR3 DNA
NA	NA	TRBV12-3/TRBV12-4	TRBJ2-4	CASSLEGPQNQYF	TGTGCCAGCAGTTTAGAGGGACCGCAAAATCAGTACTTC
many	NA	TRBV28	TRBJ1-5	CASSFGQTNQPQHF	TGTGCCAGCAGTTTCGGTCAGACGAATCAGCCCCAGCATTTT
many	NA	TRBV4-3	TRBJ2-7	CASSQDVGREQYF	TGCGCCAGCAGCCAAGATGTAGGCCGGGAGCAGTACTTC
many	NA	TRBV20-1	TRBJ1-1	CSAPDREAFF	TGCAGTGCTCCGGACCGTGAAGCTTTCTTT
many	NA	TRBV29-1	TRBJ2-7	CSVLTYEQYF	TGCAGCGTTCTCACCTACGAGCAGTACTTC
few	TRBD2	TRBV7-9	TRBJ2-7	CASSPIRAGVLHEQYF	TGTGCCAGCAGCCCTATCCGGGCGGGGGTTTTGCACGAGCAGTACTTC
NA	NA	TRBV24-1	TRBJ2-2	CATSEPSVFGAGEQFF	NA
many	NA	TRBV7-9	TRBJ2-1	CASTGASYNEQFF	TGTGCCAGCACAGGGGCCTCCTACAATGAGCAGTTCTTC
many	NA	TRBV20-1	TRBJ1-4	CSARDWLEGLFF	TGCAGTGCTAGAGATTGGCTTGAGGGACTGTTTTTT
NA	NA	TRBV12-3/TRBV12-4	TRBJ1-5	CASSLGQESNQPQHF	TGTGCCAGCAGTTTGGGGCAGGAATCAAATCAGCCCCAGCATTTT
once	TRBD1	TRBV12-3/TRBV12-4	TRBJ2-5	CASSQDRSQEPQYF	TGTGCCAGCAGCCAGGACAGGAGCCAAGAGCCCCAGTACTTC
NA	NA	TRBV24-1	TRBJ2-1	CATSDRNYNAQFF	TGTGCCACCAGTGATAGAAACTACAATGCGCAGTTCTTC
many	NA	TRBV14	TRBJ1-6	CASSQDLNSYNSPLHF	TGTGCCAGCAGCCAAGATTTGAACTCCTATAATTCACCCCTCCACTTT